The clone carrying this T cell receptor (beta chain) has a count of ten or more. The data were taken from a study of T-cell reconstitution after alpha-beta-depleted transplantation in children. The TCRbeta library was prepared with unique molecular identifiers. TCRdb reprocessed the PCR reads with MiXCR, giving one entry per CDR3 protein. Altogether about 300,000 distinct CDR3 sequences are present, roughly a tenth being singletons, with the ten largest covering approximately 7%. Trimming at V came to 3 bases and at J to 2 bases, leaving 14 bases not matched to a gene. The CDR3 has 18 residues. CDR1 and CDR2 (germline): DFQATT, SNEGSKA (reference sequence).

This clonotype originated in a boy younger than two with acute myeloid leukemia, due to receive a stem cell transplant. This sequence joins TRBV20-1 and TRBJ2-3, with TRBD2 matching over 10 bases. Sample: PBMCs, taken before TCRalphabeta/CD19-depleted stem cell transplant. CDR3 DNA: TGCAGTGCTAGTGGGCTAGCGGGAGTGTACTTAGACACAGATACGCAGTATTTT. This gives the protein CSASGLAGVYLDTDTQYF.